The rows below give T cell receptor beta chains drawn from one sample of a study of vaccination effects on CD4 cells after COVID-19. These receptors' antigens are unknown. Data came from immunoSEQ multiplex PCR; TCRdb stores just in-frame clones and leaves some out. The sample holds 75,000 to 100,000 clones, around four fifths seen once. The specimen comprised CD4+ T cells from PBMCs cultured with HCoV-OC43 spike peptides, sampled after COVID-19 vaccination. Every receptor here comes from a human donor who received a COVID-19 vaccine. The CDR3 runs from the conserved cysteine through the conserved F or W. A D gene is named only where the DNA matches it firmly. Rows give clone size only sometimes, using once, few, many, or a class for an expanded clone.

clone_size	v_call	j_call	d_call	cdr3_aa	cdr3_nt
NA	TRBV3-1/TRBV3-2	TRBJ2-1	NA	CASSQLREAYNEQFF	TGTGCCAGCAGCCAATTACGGGAAGCCTACAATGAGCAGTTCTTC
NA	TRBV5-4	TRBJ1-2	TRBD1	CASSLFGTGQAGYTF	TGTGCCAGCAGCTTATTCGGGACAGGCCAAGCTGGCTACACCTTC
NA	TRBV5-1	TRBJ1-4	NA	CASSPSRDGLNEKLFF	TGCGCCAGCAGCCCGTCACGGGACGGACTAAATGAAAAACTGTTTTTT
once	TRBV2	TRBJ2-5	TRBD1	CASMSDRGNQETQYF	TGTGCCAGTATGTCGGACAGGGGGAACCAAGAGACCCAGTACTTC
NA	TRBV4-3	TRBJ1-1	TRBD1	CASSQDWGGTGEPEAFF	TGCGCCAGCAGCCAAGATTGGGGTGGGACAGGGGAGCCTGAAGCTTTCTTT
NA	TRBV20-1	TRBJ1-4	NA	CSASKRPSEKLFF	TGCAGTGCTAGTAAGCGGCCCAGTGAAAAACTGTTTTTT
NA	TRBV6-6	TRBJ2-5	NA	CASSYPGRKEETQYF	TGTGCCAGCAGTTACCCCGGGCGCAAAGAAGAGACCCAGTACTTC
NA	TRBV5-5	TRBJ1-1	NA	CASSLGRQGDTEAFF	TGTGCCAGCAGCTTGGGGCGGCAGGGAGATACTGAAGCTTTCTTT
NA	TRBV24-1	TRBJ1-2	NA	CATSDPTVYGYTF	TGTGCCACCAGTGACCCGACGGTCTATGGCTACACCTTC
NA	TRBV10-3	TRBJ1-4	NA	CAISDLGGSGEKLFF	TGTGCCATCAGTGACTTGGGGGGTTCGGGTGAAAAACTGTTTTTT
few	TRBV27	TRBJ1-1	TRBD1	CASSSGRQGLTEAFF	TGTGCCAGCAGTTCGGGGCGACAGGGGCTCACTGAAGCTTTCTTT
NA	TRBV7-2	TRBJ2-3	TRBD1	CASSSRTGGWDTQYF	TGTGCCAGCAGCTCGAGGACAGGGGGCTGGGATACGCAGTATTTT
NA	TRBV7-2	TRBJ2-5	NA	CASSLAGQRETQYF	TGTGCCAGCAGCTTAGCGGGGCAGCGAGAGACCCAGTACTTC
NA	TRBV27	TRBJ2-1	TRBD2	CASSLSPSGATYNEQFF	TGTGCCAGCAGTTTATCGCCTAGCGGGGCGACCTACAATGAGCAGTTCTTC
NA	TRBV7-8	TRBJ2-6	TRBD2	CASSPRDYGANVLTF	TGTGCCAGCAGCCCGCGGGACTATGGGGCCAACGTCCTGACTTTC
NA	TRBV7-8	TRBJ1-1	TRBD1	CASSKTGLRGGNTEAFF	TGTGCCAGCAGCAAGACAGGGCTTCGTGGGGGGAACACTGAAGCTTTCTTT
NA	TRBV19	TRBJ2-3	TRBD1	CASSIGRTGGRRTDTQYF	TGTGCCAGTAGTATAGGTAGAACAGGGGGCCGTAGGACAGATACGCAGTATTTT
NA	TRBV19	TRBJ2-6	TRBD1	CASSILDRGGSGANVLTF	TGTGCCAGTAGTATACTGGACAGGGGAGGGTCTGGGGCCAACGTCCTGACTTTC
few	TRBV30	TRBJ1-5	NA	CAWSGGIINQPQHF	TGTGCCTGGAGTGGCGGGATCATCAATCAGCCCCAGCATTTT
NA	TRBV20-1	TRBJ2-1	NA	CSASFREQFF	TGCAGTGCAAGCTTCCGTGAGCAGTTCTTC
NA	TRBV7-2	TRBJ1-3	NA	CASSLGSVLTGNTIYF	TGTGCCAGCAGCTTAGGGTCGGTGCTAACTGGAAACACCATATATTTT
once	TRBV30	TRBJ2-6	NA	CAWSGGNTGANVLTF	TGTGCCTGGAGCGGGGGAAATACTGGGGCCAACGTCCTGACTTTC
NA	TRBV6-5	TRBJ1-5	NA	CASEEGYNQPQHF	TGTGCCAGCGAGGAGGGGTACAATCAGCCCCAGCATTTT
NA	TRBV18	TRBJ1-5	NA	CASSPNNNQPQHF	TGTGCCAGCTCACCAAACAACAATCAGCCCCAGCATTTT
NA	TRBV7-8	TRBJ1-2	NA	CASSLSPSGYTF	TGTGCCAGCAGCTTATCGCCTAGTGGCTACACCTTC
NA	TRBV3-1/TRBV3-2	TRBJ2-1	TRBD1	CASSQAYDRASYNEQFF	TGTGCCAGCAGCCAGGCCTATGACAGGGCCTCCTACAATGAGCAGTTCTTC
NA	TRBV5-1	TRBJ2-1	TRBD1	CASSLMQGDLNNEQFF	TGCGCCAGCAGCTTGATGCAGGGGGACCTTAACAATGAGCAGTTCTTC
few	TRBV3-1/TRBV3-2	TRBJ1-2	NA	CASSRDSNYGYTF	TGTGCCAGCAGCCGAGACAGTAACTATGGCTACACCTTC
NA	TRBV5-6	TRBJ1-2	NA	CASSLPGLAFYGYTF	TGTGCCAGCAGCTTGCCAGGCCTTGCGTTCTATGGCTACACCTTC